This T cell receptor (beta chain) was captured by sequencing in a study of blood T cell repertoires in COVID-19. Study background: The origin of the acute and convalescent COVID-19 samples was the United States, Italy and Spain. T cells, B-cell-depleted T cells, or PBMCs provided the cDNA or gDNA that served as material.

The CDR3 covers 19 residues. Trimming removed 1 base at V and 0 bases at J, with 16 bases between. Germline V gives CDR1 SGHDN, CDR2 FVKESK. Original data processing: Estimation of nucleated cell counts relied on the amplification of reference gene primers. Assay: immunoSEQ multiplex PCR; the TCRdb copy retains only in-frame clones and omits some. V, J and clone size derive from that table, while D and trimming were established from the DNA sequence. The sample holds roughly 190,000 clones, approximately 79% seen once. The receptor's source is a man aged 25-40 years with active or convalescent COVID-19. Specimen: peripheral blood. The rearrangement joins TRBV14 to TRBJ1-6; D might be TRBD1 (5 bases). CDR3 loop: CASSQARDFKSSYNSPLHF. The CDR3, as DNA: TGTGCCAGCAGCCAAGCCCGGGACTTCAAGAGCTCCTATAATTCACCCCTCCACTTT. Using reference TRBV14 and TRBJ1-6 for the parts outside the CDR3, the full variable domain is EAGVTQFPSHSVIEKGQTVTLRCDPISGHDNLYWYRRVMGKEIKFLLHFVKESKQDESGMPNNRFLAERTGGTYSTLKVQPAELEDSGVYFCASSQARDFKSSYNSPLHFGNGTRLTVT.